Following are 11 T cell receptor beta chains from one sample sequenced in a study of T cell responses to AZD1222 COVID-19 vaccine. The method was immunoSEQ multiplex PCR; TCRdb's version includes in-frame clones alone and lacks a portion of them. Of some 160,000 clones in the sample, approximately 90% are singletons; the top ten hold 4% to 5.5%. The starting material was peripheral blood, obtained on day 0 of AZD1222 vaccination. The receptors originated from an adult in good health.

The J gene is TRBJ2-1, the V gene TRBV5-1, with TRBD2 matching over 8 bases. After removal of 2 bases from V and 0 bases from J, the junction contained 7 bases not matched to a gene. The CDR3 length is 17 residues. Germline CDR1 and CDR2: SGHRS and YFSETQ. This CDR3 reads CASSFSGGSRSYNEQFF. The DNA for the CDR3 is TGCGCCAGCAGCTTCAGCGGGGGATCACGCTCCTACAATGAGCAGTTCTTC.

This rearrangement joins TRBV25-1 to TRBJ1-1; 7 bases are shared with TRBD1. Germline V gene data show CDR1 as MGHDK and CDR2 as SYGVNS. This CDR3 spans 14 amino acids. The V gene end was trimmed by 4 bases and the J gene end by 6 bases; junction bases not matched to a gene: 8. CDR3 nucleotides: TGTGCCAGCAGTGGACAGGGAATCGTTTCTGAAGCTTTCTTT. Its protein is CASSGQGIVSEAFF. Full variable domain (outside the CDR3, taken from reference TRBV25-1 and TRBJ1-1): EADIYQTPRYLVIGTGKKITLECSQTMGHDKMYWYQQDPGMELHLIHYSYGVNSTEKGDLSSESTVSRIRTEHFPLTLESARPSHTSQYLCASSGQGIVSEAFFGQGTRLTVV.

The J gene is TRBJ1-6, the V gene TRBV5-1; D may be TRBD1 (5 bases). V shed 1 base and J shed 8 bases, with 19 bases lying between them. The CDR3 spans 17 residues. CDR1 SGHRS and CDR2 YFSETQ come from the germline V gene. DNA for the CDR3: TGCGCCAGCAGCTTGAGCGGGGGGGTTCCCGTTGATTCACCCCTCCACTTT. Translated, it gives CASSLSGGVPVDSPLHF.

The V gene is TRBV6-1, the J gene TRBJ1-5, with D unclear. The ends were cut back, 3 bases at V and 2 bases at J, with 14 bases in the middle. The CDR3 is 16 amino acids. CDR1 is MNHNS and CDR2 is SASEGT in the germline V gene. This CDR3 is CASSESPGYGNQPQHF. Here the CDR3 DNA reads TGTGCCAGCAGTGAGTCCCCCGGCTATGGCAATCAGCCCCAGCATTTT.

V is TRBV6-5 and J is TRBJ1-6; D remains unclear. Per germline, CDR1 MNHEY and CDR2 SVGAGI. The ends were cut back, 5 bases at V and 10 bases at J, with 15 bases in the middle. This CDR3 region has 14 residues. The CDR3 region is CASSREGVGSPLHF. CDR3 sequence (DNA): TGTGCCAGCAGTAGGGAAGGAGTCGGCTCACCCCTCCACTTT.

The J gene is TRBJ2-1, the V gene TRBV9; 7 bases align to TRBD2. Germline assignment: CDR1 SGDLS and CDR2 YYNGEE. The CDR3 is 16 amino acids. Trimming removed 6 bases from V and 9 bases from J; junction bases left unmatched: 18. The DNA for the CDR3 is TGTGCCAGCAACCCAATCTCAGGACTAGAGAGGGGTGAGCAGTTCTTC. This gives the protein CASNPISGLERGEQFF.

This sequence joins TRBV10-1 and TRBJ1-1; D unclear. The CDR3 runs 14 residues. Trimming removed 6 bases from V and 2 bases from J, with 13 bases in between. CDR1 is WNHNN and CDR2 is SYGVQD in the germline V gene (reference sequence). This CDR3 reads CASRPSDGNTEAFF. CDR3 coding DNA: TGCGCCAGCAGGCCATCGGACGGAAACACTGAAGCTTTCTTT.

The chain employs TRBV11-1 and TRBJ2-7, with 7 bases aligning to TRBD1. The CDR3 spans 15 residues. V lost 5 bases, J lost 0 bases, and 7 bases stayed unmatched. Germline values: CDR1 SGHAT, CDR2 FQDESV (reference sequence). CDR3 protein: CASSGSGTASYEQYF. CDR3 nucleotides: TGTGCCAGCAGCGGATCCGGGACAGCCTCCTACGAGCAGTACTTC. The full variable domain, rest sourced from reference TRBV11-1 and TRBJ2-7, is EAEVAQSPRYKITEKSQAVAFWCDPISGHATLYWYRQILGQGPELLVQFQDESVVDDSQLPKDRFSAERLKGVDSTLKIQPAELGDSAMYLCASSGSGTASYEQYFGPGTRLTVT.

This clone was seen a few times. CDR3 bases: TGTGCCAGTAGTATCGGGCTAGCGGGGGGTCAAGCCGAGCAGTACTTC. Its protein product is CASSIGLAGGQAEQYF. The genes are TRBV19 and TRBJ2-7, with 11 bases identical to TRBD2. This CDR3 contains 16 residues. The junction had 10 bases not matched to a gene; V was cut back by 3 bases and J by 6 bases. Germline V gene data show CDR1 as LNHDA and CDR2 as SQIVND (reference sequence). The full variable domain, its missing parts supplied by reference TRBV19 and TRBJ2-7, is DGGITQSPKYLFRKEGQNVTLSCEQNLNHDAMYWYRQDPGQGLRLIYYSQIVNDFQKGDIAEGYSVSREKKESFPLTVTSAQKNPTAFYLCASSIGLAGGQAEQYFGPGTRLTVT.

The V gene is TRBV2, the J gene TRBJ1-5; D possibly corresponds to TRBD1 (6 bases). V lost 7 bases and J lost 10, with 11 bases in between. The germline CDR1 and CDR2 sequences are SNHLY and FYNNEI. CDR3 length: 11 amino acids. The CDR3 loop reads CASTEQGPQHF. The CDR3 DNA sequence: TGTGCCAGCACCGAACAGGGTCCCCAGCATTTT.

The V call is TRBV2, the J call TRBJ1-6; no clear D. V was cut by 4 bases and J by 7 bases, with 8 bases left in between. This CDR3 contains 13 residues. In germline, CDR1 is SNHLY, CDR2 FYNNEI. Here the CDR3 DNA reads TGTGCCAGCAGTGGCGTGGGAAATTCACCCCTCCACTTT. Translating it yields CASSGVGNSPLHF.